These 21 T cell receptor beta chains were sequenced from one sample in a study of blood T cell repertoires in COVID-19. Sequencing used immunoSEQ multiplex PCR; TCRdb keeps in-frame clones, though not all of them. The table shows about 240,000 clones, with approximately 78% occurring only once. Sequences were obtained from peripheral blood. The source is a woman aged 55-70 years with active or convalescent COVID-19.

The rearrangement joins TRBV7-9 to TRBJ1-1, with D possibly being TRBD1 (5 bases). Germline V CDR1 and CDR2: SEHNR, FQNEAQ (reference sequence). Trimming shortened V by 3 bases and J by 7 bases, and 12 bases separated the two germline ends. The CDR3 sequence is 13 residues long. CDR3 sequence: CASSFRGGSEAFF. CDR3 sequence (DNA): TGTGCCAGCAGCTTCCGGGGGGGAAGTGAAGCTTTCTTT.

The rearrangement joins TRBV5-1 to TRBJ2-1; 13 bases map to TRBD2. The CDR3 is 17 residues long. Germline lookup yields CDR1 SGHRS and CDR2 YFSETQ. J was trimmed by 10 bases and V by 1 base; bases with no gene match: 11. The CDR3 DNA reads as TGCGCCAGCAGCTTGACTAGCGGGGGGGCCTGGAGTTACGAGCAGTTCTTC. It specifies CASSLTSGGAWSYEQFF.

With respect to this clone: The same CDR3 is also encoded by other DNA sequences in this sample. The chain has TRBV7-2 and TRBJ1-1; 8 nucleotides agree with TRBD1. J lost 5 bases, V lost 3 bases, and 2 bases had no gene match. Germline CDR1 is SGHTA and CDR2 is FQGNSA. The CDR3 has 13 amino acids. CDR3 residues: CASSLDRETEAFF. CDR3 bases: TGTGCCAGCAGCTTGGACAGGGAAACTGAAGCTTTCTTT.

This clone came up a few times. The CDR3 protein is CASSDDRVYEQYF. The CDR3 DNA sequence: TGTGCCAGCAGTGATGACAGGGTCTACGAGCAGTACTTC. The chain has TRBV25-1 and TRBJ2-7; 7 bases agree with TRBD1. Germline V CDR1 and CDR2: MGHDK, SYGVNS. The V segment lost 3 bases and the J segment 3 bases; nucleotides outside the gene matches: 2. This CDR3 comprises 13 residues.

The chain combines TRBV5-1 with TRBJ2-2; TRBD2 matches at 11 bases. The CDR3 has 15 amino acids. Germline V gene data show CDR1 as SGHRS and CDR2 as YFSETQ. V shed 4 bases, J shed 5 bases, and the junction held 4 bases outside the gene matches. The DNA of the CDR3 is TGCGCCAGCAGCGCGGGACTAGCGGATACCGGGGAGCTGTTTTTT. Amino acids: CASSAGLADTGELFF.

This clone appeared a single time. This chain uses TRBV10-3 with TRBJ2-1; the D is unclear. V lost 0 bases, J lost 5 bases, and 5 bases lay in between. CDR3 length: 13 amino acids. Germline-derived CDR1 and CDR2 are ENHRY and SYGVKD. The CDR3: CAISESPDNEQFF. The CDR3 nucleotides are TGTGCCATCAGTGAGTCCCCGGACAATGAGCAGTTCTTC.

This clone was seen only a few times. The V gene is TRBV4-1, the J gene TRBJ1-1; the D gene is possibly TRBD1 (6 bases). From germline, CDR1 is MGHRA and CDR2 YSYEKL. Trimming removed 5 bases at V and 6 bases at J, with 13 bases between. The CDR3 runs 13 residues. This CDR3 is CASSSRGAAEAFF. The CDR3 nucleotides are TGCGCCAGCAGCTCCCGGGGGGCCGCTGAAGCTTTCTTT.

The chain links TRBV7-2 to TRBJ2-7; 8 nucleotides align to TRBD2. The CDR3 extends over 14 amino acids. Germline V gene data show CDR1 as SGHTA and CDR2 as FQGNSA. Trimming cost V 3 bases and J 2 bases; bases outside gene matches: 3. CDR3 region: CASSFSRGAYEQYF. The CDR3 coding sequence is TGTGCCAGCAGCTTTTCGCGGGGGGCCTACGAGCAGTACTTC.

CDR3: CASSSAGGQPQQYF. In DNA, the CDR3 is TGTGCCAGCAGCTCCGCCGGCGGACAGCCTCAGCAGTACTTC. This rearrangement joins TRBV7-9 to TRBJ2-7; D perhaps matches TRBD1 (6 bases). CDR1 is SEHNR, CDR2 FQNEAQ, per germline (reference sequence). V lost 4 bases and J 8 bases, leaving 18 bases between the germline ends. This CDR3 comprises 14 residues.

The chain combines TRBV2 with TRBJ2-5; 11 positions match TRBD2. V dropped 7 bases and J dropped 2; count of bases not matched to a gene: 9. This CDR3 is 16 amino acids long. Germline CDR1 is SNHLY and CDR2 is FYNNEI. CDR3 in amino acids: CASNPTSGAPQETQYF. CDR3 sequence (DNA): TGTGCCAGCAACCCGACTAGCGGGGCCCCTCAAGAGACCCAGTACTTC.

On this clone itself: The sample has other DNA sequences that encode this CDR3 too. J is TRBJ2-3 and V is TRBV11-3, with TRBD2 as a possible D gene (5 bases). Germline-derived CDR1 and CDR2 are SGHNT and YENEEA. Trimming stripped 5 bases from V and 5 bases from J, with 8 bases between. CDR3 length: 12 residues. The CDR3 here is CASSPSGDTQYF. The CDR3 DNA sequence: TGTGCCAGCAGCCCCAGCGGAGATACGCAGTATTTT.

The CDR3, as DNA: TGTGCCAGCAGGGTTACCGGGGGGACGTGCACAGATACGCAGTATTTT. Residues: CASRVTGGTCTDTQYF. The chain carries TRBV11-3 and TRBJ2-3; 7 nucleotides line up with TRBD2. This CDR3 contains 16 residues. Germline CDR1 SGHNT, CDR2 YENEEA. V lost 6 bases and J lost 1; bases outside the gene matches: 10.

The chain uses TRBV5-1 and TRBJ2-3, with 11 bases identical to TRBD2. CDR3 length equals 14 residues. V gave up 6 bases and J gave up 1 base; unmatched junction bases: 1. Germline lookup yields CDR1 SGHRS and CDR2 YFSETQ. For the CDR3, the DNA is TGCGCCAGCAAACTAGCGGGGGGCACAGATACGCAGTATTTT. Translated: CASKLAGGTDTQYF.

This clone was observed once. The chain has TRBV6-2 or TRBV6-3 and TRBJ1-5; D is unclear. The CDR3 length is 12 residues. With 5 bases removed from V and 3 bases from J, the gap between germline ends came to 5 bases. Germline lookup yields CDR1 MNHEY and CDR2 SVGEGT. The CDR3 bases are TGTGCCAGCAGTACTCCCAATCAGCCCCAGCATTTT. Translated, it gives CASSTPNQPQHF.

This clone appeared a few times. The rearrangement joins TRBV5-1 to TRBJ1-2; D unresolved. The length of the CDR3 is 12 residues. CDR1 is SGHRS and CDR2 is YFSETQ in the germline V gene. Trimming removed 0 bases at V and 4 bases at J, with 4 bases between. The CDR3 sequence is CASSLAGYGYTF. CDR3 DNA sequence: TGCGCCAGCAGCTTGGCCGGCTATGGCTACACCTTC.

CDR3 residues: CASSYLQGARVGYTF. In DNA form, the CDR3 reads TGTGCCAGCAGTTACCTTCAGGGGGCGCGGGTTGGCTACACCTTC. V is TRBV6-5 and J is TRBJ1-2; 8 nucleotides align to TRBD1. CDR1 is MNHEY, CDR2 SVGAGI, per germline. V trimming: 2 bases; J trimming: 7 bases; junction bases outside the gene matches: 9. This CDR3 is built from 15 residues.

The chain recombines TRBV7-9 with TRBJ2-3; 8 bases map to TRBD2. CDR1 SEHNR and CDR2 FQNEAQ come from the germline V gene (reference sequence). The V segment lost 3 bases and the J segment 5 bases; nucleotides outside the gene matches: 7. This CDR3 comprises 15 residues. CDR3 sequence reads: CASSLTGGVQDTQYF. CDR3 bases: TGTGCCAGCAGCTTGACCGGGGGGGTACAAGATACGCAGTATTTT.

This CDR3 is CASSLSGAPEAFF. For the CDR3, the DNA is TGTGCCAGCAGTTTATCGGGGGCCCCTGAAGCTTTCTTT. The V and J genes are TRBV27 and TRBJ1-1; TRBD1 might be the D (6 bases). Trimming removed 0 bases at V and 6 bases at J, with 8 bases between. The CDR3 runs 13 residues. CDR1 MNHEY and CDR2 SMNVEV come from the germline V gene (reference sequence).

The V gene is TRBV7-2, the J gene TRBJ2-7; D is uncertain. The germline V gene has CDR1 SGHTA and CDR2 FQGNSA. Trimming shortened V by 3 bases and J by 0 bases, and 9 bases separated the two germline ends. CDR3 length equals 14 residues. The CDR3: CASSFFSLSYEQYF. CDR3 DNA: TGTGCCAGCAGCTTTTTTAGTCTCTCCTACGAGCAGTACTTC.

V usage is TRBV6-1 and J usage is TRBJ1-2; D might be TRBD1 (5 bases). The CDR3 has 14 residues. Trimming cost V 1 base and J 4 bases, with 10 bases left between them. Germline CDR1 is MNHNS and CDR2 is SASEGT. This chain's CDR3 is CASSEEGTPYGYTF. The CDR3 nucleotides are TGTGCCAGCAGTGAAGAAGGGACTCCCTATGGCTACACCTTC.

V usage is TRBV24-1 and J usage is TRBJ1-5, with D unresolved. This CDR3 is built from 14 residues. The germline V gene has CDR1 KGHDR and CDR2 SFDVKD. V was cut by 4 bases and J by 5 bases, with 11 bases left in between. The CDR3 protein is CATSERRDDQPQHF. The CDR3 DNA sequence: TGTGCCACCAGTGAGAGGAGGGATGATCAGCCCCAGCATTTT.